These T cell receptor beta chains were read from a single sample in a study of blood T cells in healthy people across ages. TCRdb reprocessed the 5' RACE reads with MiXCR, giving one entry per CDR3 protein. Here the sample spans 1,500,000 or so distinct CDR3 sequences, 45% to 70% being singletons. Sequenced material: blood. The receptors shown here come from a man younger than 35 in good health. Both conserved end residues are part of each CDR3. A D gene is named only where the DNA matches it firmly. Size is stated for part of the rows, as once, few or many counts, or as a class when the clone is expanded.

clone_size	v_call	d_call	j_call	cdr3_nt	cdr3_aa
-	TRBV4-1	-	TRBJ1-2	TGCGCCAGCAGCCAGCCCGGCGGCGCGCATGGCTACACCTTC	CASSQPGGAHGYTF
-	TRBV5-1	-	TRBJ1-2	TGCGCCAGCAGCTTGGTCGGGAGGTCTGGCTACACCTTC	CASSLVGRSGYTF
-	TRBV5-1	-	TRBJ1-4	TGCGCCAGCAGCTTGGCTGGTACGAATGAAAAACTGTTTTTT	CASSLAGTNEKLFF
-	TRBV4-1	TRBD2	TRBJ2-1	TGCGCCAGCAGCCAAGGGACTAGCGGGGTCTACAATAAGCAGTTCTTC	CASSQGTSGVYNKQFF
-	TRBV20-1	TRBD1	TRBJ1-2	TGCAGTGCTAGAGATCGACAGGGGGAGGCCTATGGCTACACCTTC	CSARDRQGEAYGYTF
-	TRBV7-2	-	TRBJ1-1	TGTGCCAGCAGCTTAGCCGGACGGTACCCTCGGGGTGAAGCTTTCTTT	CASSLAGRYPRGEAFF
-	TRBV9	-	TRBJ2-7	TGTGCCAGCAGCGTAGTGGCAGGGGAAAAGGCGGACGAGCAGTACTTC	CASSVVAGEKADEQYF
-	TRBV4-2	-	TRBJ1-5	TGTGCCAGCAGCCAAGGGACAGCGCGAGGCAATCAGCCCCAGCATTTT	CASSQGTARGNQPQHF
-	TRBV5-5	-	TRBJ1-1	TGTGCCAGCAGCTTGAGGTTTTCCGAGACCGAAGCTTTCTTT	CASSLRFSETEAFF
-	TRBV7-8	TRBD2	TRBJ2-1	TGTGCCAGCAGCTTAGATCCGGGAGGGTTATTTAATGAGCAGTTCTTC	CASSLDPGGLFNEQFF
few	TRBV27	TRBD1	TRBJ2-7	TGTGCCAGCAGTTTAACAGGGGTTAGCCTCTACGAGCAGTACTTC	CASSLTGVSLYEQYF
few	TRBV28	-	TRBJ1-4	TGTGCCAGCAGTTCAGCCTTGGGAAGGGAGGGTGAAAAACTGTTTTTT	CASSSALGREGEKLFF
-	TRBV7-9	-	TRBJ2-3	TGTGCCAGCAGGGAGGGGGGGGCGTCAAACACAGATACGCAGTATTTT	CASREGGASNTDTQYF
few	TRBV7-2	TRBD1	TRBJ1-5	TGTGCCAGCAGCTTGGGACAGGGGGCTCCTCAGCCCCAGCATTTT	CASSLGQGAPQPQHF
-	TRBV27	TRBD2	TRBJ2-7	TGTGCCAGCAGTATAAGCGGGGGGGGTTCTGTGGGCCAGTACTTC	CASSISGGGSVGQYF
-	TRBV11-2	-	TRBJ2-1	TGTGCCAGCAGTCGAACACCTGTTCAGTTCTTC	CASSRTPVQFF